The clone carrying this T cell receptor (beta chain) has a handful of counts. Its specificity is unknown. Sequencing used immunoSEQ multiplex PCR; TCRdb keeps in-frame clones, though not all of them. The data show under 80,000 clones, 70% to 90% seen once. These data are taken from a study of lymphopenia after photon versus proton radiotherapy. Notes on the study in general: Photon-treated patients lost naive T cells and TCR diversity; proton-treated stayed stable. After the lymphocyte nadir, photon-treated repertoires showed oligoclonal expansion, especially of CD8+ Temra cells. Survival link was tested only in deceased patients; proton benefit remains a possibility. Post-nadir TCR diversity decline inversely tracked overall survival among those who died.

The germline CDR1 and CDR2 sequences are SNHLY and FYNNEI. The CDR3 has 16 amino acids. V lost 6 bases and J lost 5, with 23 bases in between. The sample here was peripheral blood, taken from a patient treated with photon-based radiotherapy. The J gene is TRBJ2-7, the V gene TRBV2, with a tentative D call TRBD1 (7 bases). This TCR came from a man in his forties with gastric cancer. CDR3 sequence reads: CASSELQRQGGNEQYF. CDR3 bases: TGTGCCAGCAGCGAACTACAGCGACAGGGAGGCAACGAGCAGTACTTC. Full variable domain (missing parts from reference TRBV2 and TRBJ2-7): EPEVTQTPSHQVTQMGQEVILRCVPISNHLYFYWYRQILGQKVEFLVSFYNNEISEKSEIFDDQFSVERPDGSNFTLKIRSTKLEDSAMYFCASSELQRQGGNEQYFGPGTRLTVT.